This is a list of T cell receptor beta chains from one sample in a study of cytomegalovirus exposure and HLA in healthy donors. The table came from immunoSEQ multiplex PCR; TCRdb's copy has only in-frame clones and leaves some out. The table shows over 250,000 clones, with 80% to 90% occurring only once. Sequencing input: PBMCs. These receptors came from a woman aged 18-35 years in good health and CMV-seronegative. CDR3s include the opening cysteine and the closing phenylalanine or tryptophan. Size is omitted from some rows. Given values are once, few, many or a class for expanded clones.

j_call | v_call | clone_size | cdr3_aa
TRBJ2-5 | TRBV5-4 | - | CASSPDRGRETQYF
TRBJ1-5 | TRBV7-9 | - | CASSLTGTANQPQHF
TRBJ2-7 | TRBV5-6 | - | CASSPRQGAGSYEQYF
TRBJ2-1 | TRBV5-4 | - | CASSSRQGAYNEQFF
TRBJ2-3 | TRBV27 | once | CASSLYGGGGYTQYF
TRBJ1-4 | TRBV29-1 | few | CSVRQGEKLFF
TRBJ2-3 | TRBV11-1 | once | CASHTGTRATDTQYF
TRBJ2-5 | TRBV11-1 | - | CASSLPGRWQETQYF
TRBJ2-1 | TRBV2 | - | CASREAGGRNEQFF
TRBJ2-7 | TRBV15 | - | CATRDAGIYEQYF
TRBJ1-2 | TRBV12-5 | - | CASGWLDRSHGYTF
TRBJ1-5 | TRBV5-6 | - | CASSLGTGPHNQPQHF
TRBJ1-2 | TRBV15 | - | CATSSYRQGATF
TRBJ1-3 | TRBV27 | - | CASSSGHRSGNTIYF
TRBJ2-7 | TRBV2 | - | CASSWDRSSSYEQYF
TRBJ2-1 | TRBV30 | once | CAWTGRGGGNEQFF
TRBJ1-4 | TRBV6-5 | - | CASSYNTGRGEKLFF
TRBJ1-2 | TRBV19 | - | CASRVSWGSDGYTF
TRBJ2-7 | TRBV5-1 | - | CASSLLRGSYEQYF
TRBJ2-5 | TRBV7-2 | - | CASSYNSGSGGTQYF
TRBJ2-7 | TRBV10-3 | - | CAISGTPFYEQYF
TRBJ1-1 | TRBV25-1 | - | CASSESSTGGHTEAFF
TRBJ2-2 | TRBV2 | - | CASSDLYAMRTGELFF
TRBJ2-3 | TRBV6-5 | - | CASSYSTGGDTQYF
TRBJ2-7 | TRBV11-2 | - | CASSRGAPSYEQYF
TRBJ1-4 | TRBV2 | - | CASGPQGEKLFF
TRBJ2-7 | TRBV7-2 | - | CASSLYLGAEQYF
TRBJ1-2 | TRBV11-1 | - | CASSLNRLYGYTF
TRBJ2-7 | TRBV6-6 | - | CASSYTFFSEQYF
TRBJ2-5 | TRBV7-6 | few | CASSMPGLAGGETQYF
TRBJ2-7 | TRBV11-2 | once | CASSLYGGQGTYEQYF
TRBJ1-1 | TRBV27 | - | CASSLATGGAQSEAFF
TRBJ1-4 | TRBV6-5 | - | CASSYSGKKLFF
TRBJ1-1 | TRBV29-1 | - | CSVHPPGGFNTEAFF
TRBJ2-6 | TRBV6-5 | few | CASSGDMSGANVLTF
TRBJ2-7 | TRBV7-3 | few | CASSVDRGLNEQYF
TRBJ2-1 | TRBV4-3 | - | CASSQDRAGSSYNEQFF
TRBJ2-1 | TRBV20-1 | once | CSARAEHEQFF
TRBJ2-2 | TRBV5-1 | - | CASSSGQGWDTGELFF
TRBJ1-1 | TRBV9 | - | CASSVLTGSTEAFF
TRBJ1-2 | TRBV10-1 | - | CASSEPRTGGAHGYTF
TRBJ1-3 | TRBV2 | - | CASKGTGPLNTIYF
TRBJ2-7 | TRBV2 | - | CASMIVGRNSYEQYF
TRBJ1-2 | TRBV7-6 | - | CASSLERAEGYTF
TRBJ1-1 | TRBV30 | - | CAWSGTGDTEAFF
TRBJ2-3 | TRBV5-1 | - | CASSLLTSGSEDTQYF
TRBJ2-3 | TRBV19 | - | CASTVGYSTDTQYF
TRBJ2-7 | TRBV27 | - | CASSLLLAGGNSYEQYF
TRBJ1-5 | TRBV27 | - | CASSLRQGWDQPQHF
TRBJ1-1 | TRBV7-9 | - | CASSQIDYTEAFF
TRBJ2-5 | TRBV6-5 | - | CASILSGRALETQYF
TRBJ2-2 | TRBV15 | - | CATSRDLGDNELYGGELFF
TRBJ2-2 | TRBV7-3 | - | CASSLIPGDNTGELFF
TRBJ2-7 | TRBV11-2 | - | CASSFFSGISYEQYF
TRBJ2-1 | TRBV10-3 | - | CAISEFTIASSYNEQFF
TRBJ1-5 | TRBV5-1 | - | CASRQSPGLNQPQHF
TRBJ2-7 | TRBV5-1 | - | CASSLGEGGRSEQYF
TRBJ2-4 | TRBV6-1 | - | CASSEAPREGENIQYF
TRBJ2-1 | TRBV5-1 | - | CASSFSFPDYNEQFF
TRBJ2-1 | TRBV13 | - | CASSAQGDSQYDEQFF